This TCR beta chain was found in a study of blood T cell repertoires in COVID-19. Recruited during active infection, patients (from Seattle) were subsequently followed longitudinally. The germline CDR1 and CDR2 sequences are SGHAT and FQNNGV. This CDR3 has 16 amino acids. V lost 1 base, J lost 0 bases, and 3 bases stayed unmatched. As handled by the study authors: Nucleated cell number was recorded as an estimate derived from reference gene primer amplification. The assay was immunoSEQ multiplex PCR, and TCRdb's table has in-frame clones only and misses some. V and J calls and clone size are given by that table; D and trimming were obtained from the DNA. The repertoire includes approximately 320,000 clones, roughly 89% of them detected once, and 11% sits in the top ten.

The chain employs TRBV11-2 and TRBJ2-3; 8 bases align to TRBD2. The sequenced sample was peripheral blood. This TCR derives from a woman in her 30s with COVID-19, enrolled during active disease. The CDR3 is CASSLGPGGSTDTQYF. CDR3 nucleotide sequence: TGTGCCAGCAGCTTAGGACCGGGGGGGAGCACAGATACGCAGTATTTT.